This TCR beta chain was profiled in a study of blood T cell repertoires in COVID-19. V lost 7 bases and J lost 5, with 15 bases in between. Germline loops: CDR1 MRHNA, CDR2 SNTAGT. The CDR3 sequence is 15 residues long. Here immunoSEQ multiplex PCR was the method, and the copy in TCRdb shows in-frame clones only, minus some. The data hold about 50,000 clones, with roughly nine tenths observed a single time. J is TRBJ1-6 and V is TRBV6-4; D ambiguous. This clonotype was sampled from a human donor in a cohort sampled during active COVID-19. Sample: peripheral blood. The CDR3 coding sequence is TGTGCCAGCACCGACTCAGGAGGCGATAATTCACCCCTCCACTTT. It codes for CASTDSGGDNSPLHF.